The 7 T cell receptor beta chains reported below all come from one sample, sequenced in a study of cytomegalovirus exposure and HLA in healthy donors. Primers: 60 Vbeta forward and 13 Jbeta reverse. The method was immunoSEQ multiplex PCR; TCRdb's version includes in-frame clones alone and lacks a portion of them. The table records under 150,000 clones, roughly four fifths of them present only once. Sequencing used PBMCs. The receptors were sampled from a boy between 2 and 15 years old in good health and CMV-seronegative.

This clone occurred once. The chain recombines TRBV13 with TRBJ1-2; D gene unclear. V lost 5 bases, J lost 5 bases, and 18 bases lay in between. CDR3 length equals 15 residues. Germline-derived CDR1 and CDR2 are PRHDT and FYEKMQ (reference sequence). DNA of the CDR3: TGTGCCAGCAGCGATACCAGAGGAGGATATTATGGCTACACCTTC. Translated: CASSDTRGGYYGYTF.

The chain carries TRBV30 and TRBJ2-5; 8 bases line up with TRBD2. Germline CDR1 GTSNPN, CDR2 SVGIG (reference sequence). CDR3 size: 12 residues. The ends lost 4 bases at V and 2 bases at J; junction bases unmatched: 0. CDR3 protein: CAWTSGQETQYF. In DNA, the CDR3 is TGTGCCTGGACTAGCGGGCAAGAGACCCAGTACTTC. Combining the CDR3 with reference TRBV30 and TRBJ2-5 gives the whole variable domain SQTIHQWPATLVQPVGSPLSLECTVEGTSNPNLYWYRQAAGRGLQLLFYSVGIGQISSEVPQNLSASRPQDRQFILSSKKLLLSDSGFYLCAWTSGQETQYFGPGTRLLVL.

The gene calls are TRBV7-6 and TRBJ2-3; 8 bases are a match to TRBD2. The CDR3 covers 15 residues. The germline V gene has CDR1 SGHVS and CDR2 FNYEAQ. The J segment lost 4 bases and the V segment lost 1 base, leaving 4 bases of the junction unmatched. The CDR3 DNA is TGTGCCAGCAGCTTAGGGACGGGGGGGCCAGATACGCAGTATTTT. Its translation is CASSLGTGGPDTQYF.

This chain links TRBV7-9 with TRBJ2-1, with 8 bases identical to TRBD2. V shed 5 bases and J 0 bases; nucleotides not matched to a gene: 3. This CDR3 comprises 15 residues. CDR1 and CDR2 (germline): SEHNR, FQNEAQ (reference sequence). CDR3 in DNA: TGTGCCAGCAGCACAAGCGGGAGCTCCTACAATGAGCAGTTCTTC. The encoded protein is CASSTSGSSYNEQFF.

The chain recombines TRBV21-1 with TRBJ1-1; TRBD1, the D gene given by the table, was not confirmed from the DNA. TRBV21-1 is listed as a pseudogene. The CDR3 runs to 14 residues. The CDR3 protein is CASSKGTGNTEAFF. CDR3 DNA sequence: TGTGCCAGCAGCAAAGGGACAGGGAACACTGAAGCTTTCTTT.

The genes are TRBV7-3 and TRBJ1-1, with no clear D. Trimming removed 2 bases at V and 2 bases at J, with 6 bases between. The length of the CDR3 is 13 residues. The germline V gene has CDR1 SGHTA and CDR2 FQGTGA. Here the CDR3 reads CASSLEPNTEAFF. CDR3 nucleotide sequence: TGTGCCAGCAGCTTAGAGCCCAACACTGAAGCTTTCTTT. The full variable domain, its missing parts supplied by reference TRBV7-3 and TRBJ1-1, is GAGVSQTPSNKVTEKGKYVELRCDPISGHTALYWYRQSLGQGPEFLIYFQGTGAADDSGLPNDRFFAVRPEGSVSTLKIQRTERGDSAVYLCASSLEPNTEAFFGQGTRLTVV.

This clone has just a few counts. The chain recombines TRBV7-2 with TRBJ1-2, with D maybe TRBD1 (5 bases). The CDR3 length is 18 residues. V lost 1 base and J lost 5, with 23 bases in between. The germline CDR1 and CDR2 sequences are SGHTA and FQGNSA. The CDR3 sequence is CASSLEVPGLLGGYGYTF. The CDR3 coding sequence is TGTGCCAGCAGCTTAGAGGTCCCGGGACTGCTCGGAGGGTATGGCTACACCTTC.